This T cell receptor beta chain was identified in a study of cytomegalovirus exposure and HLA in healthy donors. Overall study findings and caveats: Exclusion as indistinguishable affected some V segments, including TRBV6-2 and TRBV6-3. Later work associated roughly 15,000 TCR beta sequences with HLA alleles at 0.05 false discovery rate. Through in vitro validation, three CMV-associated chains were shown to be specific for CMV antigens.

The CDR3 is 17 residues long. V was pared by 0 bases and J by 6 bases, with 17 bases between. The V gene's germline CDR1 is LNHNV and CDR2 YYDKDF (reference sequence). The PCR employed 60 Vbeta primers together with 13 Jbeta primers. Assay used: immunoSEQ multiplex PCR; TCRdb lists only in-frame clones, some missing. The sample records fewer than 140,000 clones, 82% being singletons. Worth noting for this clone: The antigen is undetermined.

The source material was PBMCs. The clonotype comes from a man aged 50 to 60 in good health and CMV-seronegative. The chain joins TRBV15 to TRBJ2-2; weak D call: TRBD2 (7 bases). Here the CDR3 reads CATSRDGGAGIAGELFF. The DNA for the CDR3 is TGTGCCACCAGCAGAGATGGGGGGGCGGGTATCGCCGGGGAGCTGTTTTTT.